These T cell receptor beta chains were read from a single sample in a study of cytomegalovirus exposure and HLA in healthy donors. Only in-frame clones appear in the TCRdb table, and some are missing; sequencing was by immunoSEQ multiplex PCR. The data hold some 170,000 clones, with less than 90% observed a single time. Sequencing was carried out using PBMCs. The receptors here all came from a woman aged 18 to 35 in good health and CMV-seronegative. CDR3s include the opening cysteine and the closing phenylalanine or tryptophan. The D gene is left open where the match is weak. Clone size is given for some rows only: seen once, a few or many times, or a class if the clone is expanded.

j_call | v_call | d_call | clone_size | cdr3_nt | cdr3_aa
TRBJ1-1 | TRBV2 | . | . | TGTGCCAGCAGTGTAGGGTGGGGCAGGAGGGACACTGAAGCTTTCTTT | CASSVGWGRRDTEAFF
TRBJ2-7 | TRBV5-6 | . | few | TGTGCCAGCAGCTGGGGGGACAGCTCCTACGAGCAGTACTTC | CASSWGDSSYEQYF
TRBJ2-1 | TRBV2 | . | . | TGTGCCAGCAGTGAAGTGCCTAGCTTCGGTGAGCAGTTCTTC | CASSEVPSFGEQFF
TRBJ2-7 | TRBV18 | . | . | TGTGCCAGCTCACCACGACAGACAACGAACTCCTACGAGCAGTACTTC | CASSPRQTTNSYEQYF
TRBJ2-7 | TRBV7-2 | . | . | TGTGCCAGCAGCTTGGACAGTCTAAGATCCTACGAGCAGTACTTC | CASSLDSLRSYEQYF
TRBJ2-7 | TRBV5-1 | TRBD1 | . | TGCGCCAGCAGCCCCGGGACAGCACTGTACGAGCAGTACTTC | CASSPGTALYEQYF
TRBJ2-5 | TRBV11-2 | . | few | TGTGCCAGCAGCCGCGGTCGGGCGGGCAGAGGAGAGACCCAGTACTTC | CASSRGRAGRGETQYF
TRBJ2-7 | TRBV6-6 | . | . | TGTGCCAGCAGAGAAACCTGGACAGCCCGCGTCCACGAGCAGTACTTC | CASRETWTARVHEQYF
TRBJ1-4 | TRBV4-1 | . | . | TGCGCCAGCAGCCAAGGGGGGCGGTCGAATGAAAAACTGTTTTTT | CASSQGGRSNEKLFF
TRBJ1-1 | TRBV18 | TRBD1 | . | TGTGCCAGCTCACCTAGGACAGGGACTGAAGCTTTCTTT | CASSPRTGTEAFF
TRBJ1-2 | TRBV5-6 | . | . | TGTGCCAGCAGAATGGCGGGAGCTAACACCTTC | CASRMAGANTF
TRBJ1-2 | TRBV7-6 | . | . | TGTGCCAGCAGCCCGACGACAAAAGCTAACTATGGCTACACCTTC | CASSPTTKANYGYTF
TRBJ2-1 | TRBV4-3 | . | . | TGCGCCAGCAGCCAACACATGTTCTCCTACAATGAGCAGTTCTTC | CASSQHMFSYNEQFF
TRBJ1-5 | TRBV7-3 | . | few | TGTGCCAGCAGCCTCCGCTACGGGCAGCCCCAGCATTTT | CASSLRYGQPQHF
TRBJ2-1 | TRBV27 | . | . | TGTGCCAGCAGTTTTTCTAGCTTAGGCTCCTACAATGAGCAGTTCTTC | CASSFSSLGSYNEQFF
TRBJ1-5 | TRBV14 | TRBD1 | . | TGTGCCAGCAGACACGACAGGGGTTTGGGATTGAATCAGCCCCAGCATTTT | CASRHDRGLGLNQPQHF
TRBJ2-1 | TRBV6-1 | TRBD2 | . | TGTGCCGCGGGGGGTCTACCCTCCTACAATGAGCAGTTCTTC | CAAGGLPSYNEQFF
TRBJ2-2 | TRBV29-1 | . | . | TGCAGCGTCGAACTTAATGGACAGAACACCGGGGAGCTGTTTTTT | CSVELNGQNTGELFF
TRBJ1-2 | TRBV5-8 | TRBD1 | . | TGTGCCAGCAGCCCGACAGGGGGCAATGGCTACACCTTC | CASSPTGGNGYTF
TRBJ2-5 | TRBV9 | . | . | TGTGCCAGCAGCGTTAGTATTCGACAGGTAGAACAAGAGACCCAGTACTTC | CASSVSIRQVEQETQYF
TRBJ2-5 | TRBV7-6 | TRBD2 | once | TGTGCCAGCAGCCCGCGACGGGTAGCGGGAGAGGGAAAGTACTTC | CASSPRRVAGEGKYF
TRBJ2-7 | TRBV11-3 | . | . | TGTGCCAGCAGCCCCACGGGACAAGACCCCTACGAGCAGTACTTC | CASSPTGQDPYEQYF
TRBJ1-2 | TRBV14 | . | . | TGTGCCAGCAGCCAAGATCAACAGTATGGCTACACCTTC | CASSQDQQYGYTF
TRBJ2-1 | TRBV4-1 | TRBD2 | . | TGCGCCAGCAGCCTATCCCCCCTCAGCGGGGGGGCCTACAATGAGCAGTTCTTC | CASSLSPLSGGAYNEQFF
TRBJ2-7 | TRBV2 | . | . | TGTGCCAGCAGTGAAGTCGGACTGACCTACGTGGAGCAGTACTTC | CASSEVGLTYVEQYF
TRBJ2-7 | TRBV10-3 | . | once | TGTGCCATCAGGGCGGTGGAGCTCGGCGAGCAGTACTTC | CAIRAVELGEQYF
TRBJ2-7 | TRBV19 | . | . | TGTGCCACTTTCGCCAGGGGCCGGTTCTACGAGCAGTACTTC | CATFARGRFYEQYF
TRBJ2-2 | TRBV10-3 | . | . | TGTGCCATCAGTGAGTTAGTGGTAGTATCCGGGGAGCTGTTTTTT | CAISELVVVSGELFF
TRBJ2-3 | TRBV6-1 | TRBD1 | . | TGTGCCAGCAGTGAAATCTTGGGACAGGGAACGGATACGCAGTATTTT | CASSEILGQGTDTQYF
TRBJ1-1 | TRBV4-1 | TRBD1 | . | TGCGCCAGCAGCCAGGACAGGGCGGTGAACACTGAAGCTTTCTTT | CASSQDRAVNTEAFF
TRBJ2-7 | TRBV13 | . | . | TGTGCCAGCGCGGTTAGCTCCTACGAGCAGTACTTC | CASAVSSYEQYF
TRBJ2-5 | TRBV18 | . | once | TGTGCCAGCTCACCACTTCTCGGACAGCAAGAGACCCAGTACTTC | CASSPLLGQQETQYF
TRBJ1-4 | TRBV21-1 | . | . | TGTGCCAGCAGCAAAGTCAGGGGGGAGGAGGGAGAAAAACTGTTTTTT | CASSKVRGEEGEKLFF
TRBJ2-7 | TRBV19 | . | . | TGTGCCAGTAGTGTCACAGGGGGGGGCGCGTACGAGCAGTACTTC | CASSVTGGGAYEQYF
TRBJ2-2 | TRBV7-9 | TRBD2 | . | TGTGCCAGCACCGACATTAGCGGGGGCGGCGGGGAGCTGTTTTTT | CASTDISGGGGELFF
TRBJ1-5 | TRBV2 | . | . | TGTGCCAGCAGAGCGGTCCATGATCAGCCCCAGCATTTT | CASRAVHDQPQHF
TRBJ2-3 | TRBV27 | TRBD1 | . | TGTGCCAGCAGACCGGACAGGGGGTTTCCACACGATACGCAGTATTTT | CASRPDRGFPHDTQYF
TRBJ2-2 | TRBV7-8 | . | . | TGTGCCACCCTCTTCACAGGGTGGAGCACCGGGGAGCTGTTTTTT | CATLFTGWSTGELFF
TRBJ1-2 | TRBV5-4 | TRBD1 | . | TGTGCCAGCAGCTCGCCCATCCGGGACAGGGGGTATGGCTACACCTTC | CASSSPIRDRGYGYTF
TRBJ2-3 | TRBV7-9 | . | . | TGTGCCAGCAGCCTATATCGCGACAGGCCAAGCACAGATACGCAGTATTTT | CASSLYRDRPSTDTQYF